This T cell receptor (beta chain) was identified during a study of Ad26.COV2.S vaccination and SARS-CoV-2 variants listed by TCRdb under 2021. About the full investigation: Vaccine-arm donors came from COV1001, a multicentre, randomized, double-blind, placebo-controlled phase I-IIa trial of Ad26.COV2.S in healthy adults. Dosing of Ad26.COV2.S was intramuscular, at either 5x10^10 or 1x10^11 viral particles, delivered as one shot or as two shots spaced 56 days apart. TCRbeta repertoire sequencing served as the tool for gauging how specific and how broad the SARS-CoV-2-reactive T cell receptors were following Ad26.COV2.S vaccination. The TCR-sequenced set comprised approximately 32 samples: around 20 Ad26.COV2.S vaccine recipients, 5 placebo recipients and 8 SARS-CoV-2 convalescent individuals. Trial participants were randomized into five groups of five, in which low-dose or high-dose Ad26.COV2.S was given once or twice, or placebo was given on both occasions. Blinding of investigators to trial group allocation was maintained during experiments and outcome assessment. Findings and caveats that apply to the study as a whole: Ad26.COV2.S recipients had higher spike-specific TCR breadth than placebo recipients (P = 0.0014). Non-spike TCR breadth was comparable between vaccine and placebo recipients, consistent with the vaccine containing only spike. The study lacked the statistical power to compare responses across vaccine doses or regimens. After vaccination, substantial breadth of spike-specific CD8+ and CD4+ T cell responses was reported. It was noted by the authors that total T cell responses may have been underestimated by the TCR breadth and depth analyses.

As for this clone: Its antigen has not been determined. No much larger clone is present one base from it, and per-base qualities are unavailable.

The germline V gene gives CDR1 as SGHTA and CDR2 as FQGTGA. The CDR3, from cysteine to phenylalanine, totals 13 residues. CDR3 DNA only is kept here, 39 bases in frame from base 1. Relative to germline, V is 2 bases shorter and J is 4 bases shorter, with 6 bases between their ends. TCRbeta CDR3 regions were sequenced with the immunoSEQ Assay. After extraction, genomic DNA underwent amplification by bias-controlled multiplex PCR, followed by high-throughput sequencing. Regarding the original processing steps: To quantify the absolute abundance of every unique TCRbeta CDR3 region, sequences were collapsed and filtered. T cell fraction was estimated by normalization of TCRbeta template counts to usable DNA, with usable DNA being measured through amplification of reference genes present in all nucleated cells. Repertoire TCRs were annotated as SARS-CoV-2-specific when V gene, CDR3 amino acid sequence and J gene were exactly matched to a known reactive TCR set. The reference SARS-CoV-2 TCR set was derived from MIRA and filtered for enrichment in COVID-19-positive ImmuneCODE repertoires, a step that removed public or cross-reactive TCRs. Based on the MIRA antigens, annotated TCRs were further analysed at the level of specific ORF or position within ORF. Depth was the summed frequency of annotated unique rearrangements, while breadth was defined as annotated unique rearrangements over total unique productive rearrangements. Two-sided Wilcoxon rank-sum tests were used to compare TCR breadth between groups. TCRdb carries this immuneACCESS record with in-frame sequences only. Its versions omit some clonotypes, under half of them owing to an unresolved V gene in the studies checked, with the rest unexplained. From that table come the V and J calls and clone size; the DNA was used to work out D and trimming. The sample records 300,000 to 400,000 clones, roughly 87% of which are singletons. The top ten constitute roughly 3.6% of the sample.

In the paper's terms, the treatment or condition label means: some 19 received Ad26.COV2.S at low or high dose, single or two shots; about five received placebo; per-sample allocation not given. Repertoires of vaccine and placebo recipients were sequenced from samples collected on day 63 after the first injection. Between 29 July and 7 August 2020, Cohort 1b enrolled about 27 adults aged 18-55 years at one site in Boston, USA. Ad26.COV2.S consisted of a replication-incompetent adenovirus type 26 vector by which a prefusion-stabilized SARS-CoV-2 spike protein from the original Wuhan strain was expressed.

The sequence links TRBV7-3 to TRBJ1-3, with the identity of the D gene unclear. The material was peripheral blood, obtained in a trial of Ad26.COV2.S vaccine versus placebo. This receptor was obtained from a person aged 18-60 years who received the Ad26.COV2.S COVID-19 vaccine or a placebo. The CDR3 protein is CASSLGFGNTIYF. The DNA sequence is given as TGTGCCAGCAGCTTAGGGTTCGGAAACACCATATATTTT.